These 9 T cell receptor beta chains originate from one sample sequenced in a study of blood T cell repertoires in COVID-19. Only in-frame clones appear in the TCRdb table, and some are missing; sequencing was by immunoSEQ multiplex PCR. The table records 120,000 to 150,000 clones, approximately 90% of them present only once. Sequences were obtained from peripheral blood. Source of these receptors: a woman in her forties or fifties with active or convalescent COVID-19.

This clone was seen only once. The chain recombines TRBV9 with TRBJ1-1; weak D call: TRBD1 (5 bases). The V end was cut by 0 bases, the J end by 3 bases, with 9 bases between. CDR1 and CDR2 from the germline V gene are SGDLS and YYNGEE. CDR3 length: 14 amino acids. Here the CDR3 reads CASSVGQGDTEAFF. CDR3 bases: TGTGCCAGCAGCGTAGGTCAGGGTGACACTGAAGCTTTCTTT.

V and J are TRBV5-1 and TRBJ2-3; D remains unclear. Germline CDR1 SGHRS, CDR2 YFSETQ. The germline V and J ends were trimmed by 5 bases and 1 base, with 8 bases remaining between them. This CDR3 spans 13 amino acids. The CDR3 bases are TGCGCCAGCAGGTCGAGCGGCACAGATACGCAGTATTTT. It translates to CASRSSGTDTQYF.

The J gene is TRBJ1-5, the V gene TRBV2; 9 nucleotides align to TRBD1. The CDR3 runs to 15 residues. V trimming: 1 base; J trimming: 9 bases; junction bases outside the gene matches: 7. CDR1 and CDR2 (germline): SNHLY, FYNNEI. CDR3 residues: CASSEGKQGARPQHF. In nucleotides, the CDR3 is TGTGCCAGCAGTGAAGGGAAACAGGGGGCTCGGCCCCAGCATTTT. Complete variable domain (other parts from reference TRBV2 and TRBJ1-5): EPEVTQTPSHQVTQMGQEVILRCVPISNHLYFYWYRQILGQKVEFLVSFYNNEISEKSEIFDDQFSVERPDGSNFTLKIRSTKLEDSAMYFCASSEGKQGARPQHFGDGTRLSIL.

The rearrangement links TRBV4-3 to TRBJ1-2; D is undetermined. Germline V gene sequence: CDR1 LGHNA, CDR2 YSLEER. Deletions cut 4 bases from V and 2 bases from J, with 14 bases between. The CDR3 extends over 15 amino acids. The CDR3 loop is CASSLSGVENYGYTF. In DNA, the CDR3 is TGCGCCAGCAGCCTAAGCGGGGTGGAGAACTATGGCTACACCTTC.

The chain links TRBV11-3 to TRBJ2-1, with D possibly being TRBD1 (6 bases). Germline-derived CDR1 and CDR2 are SGHNT and YENEEA. V gave up 5 bases and J gave up 8 bases, with 10 bases separating them. This CDR3 is built from 12 residues. CDR3 coding DNA: TGTGCCAGCAGCCAAGGGGGTTATGAGCAGTTCTTC. Its translation is CASSQGGYEQFF. Full variable domain (remainder filled in from reference TRBV11-3 and TRBJ2-1): EAGVVQSPRYKIIEKKQPVAFWCNPISGHNTLYWYLQNLGQGPELLIRYENEEAVDDSQLPKDRFSAERLKGVDSTLKIQPAELGDSAVYLCASSQGGYEQFFGPGTRLTVL.

The rearrangement uses TRBV19 and TRBJ2-7; D might be TRBD1 (5 bases). This CDR3 has 16 residues. V was pared by 1 base and J by 1 base, with 14 bases between. Germline V gene data show CDR1 as LNHDA and CDR2 as SQIVND (reference sequence). The CDR3 reads CASSIGDSRQSYEQYF. CDR3 in DNA: TGTGCCAGTAGTATAGGAGACAGCCGACAGTCCTACGAGCAGTACTTC.

The rearrangement uses TRBV11-2 and TRBJ2-7; D is perhaps TRBD2 (5 bases). Looked up from germline, CDR1 is SGHAT and CDR2 is FQNNGV. This CDR3 is built from 13 residues. V lost 8 bases to trimming and J lost 3 bases, with 14 bases between them. The CDR3, as DNA: TGTGCCAGCGAGGGCCCTGAAGGCTACGAGCAGTACTTC. It yields the protein CASEGPEGYEQYF.

This clone was observed once. The CDR3 spells CASSRRDRVYGYTF. The CDR3 DNA reads TGTGCCAGCAGTCGCCGGGACAGGGTTTATGGCTACACCTTC. The chain combines TRBV6-2 or TRBV6-3 with TRBJ1-2; 9 bases align to TRBD1. Germline CDR1 is MNHEY and CDR2 is SVGEGT. The junction had 6 bases not matched to a gene; V was cut back by 5 bases and J by 5 bases. The CDR3 runs to 14 residues.

This clone came up once. The V call is TRBV11-2, the J call TRBJ2-3; the D gene is possibly TRBD1 (5 bases). With 0 bases removed from V and 10 bases from J, the gap between germline ends came to 14 bases. The CDR3 is made up of 14 amino acids. Germline V CDR1 and CDR2: SGHAT, FQNNGV. CDR3 region: CASSLDWGLDPQYF. The DNA for the CDR3 is TGTGCCAGCAGCTTAGATTGGGGCCTGGATCCGCAGTATTTT.